Listed below are T cell receptor beta chains from one sample, sequenced in a study of T cell responses to AZD1222 COVID-19 vaccine. Repertoires were generated with immunoSEQ multiplex PCR, while TCRdb's copy carries only in-frame clones and drops some. This table holds some 81,000 clones, 80% to 90% found once. The specimen comprised peripheral blood, sampled 28 days after the second AZD1222 dose. The source is an adult who received the AZD1222 COVID-19 vaccine. Each CDR3 is given with its conserved first and last residue. The D gene is left open where the match is weak. Expanded clones get a size class; other rows say once, few or many, or leave the size out.

>few|.|TRBJ2-3|TRBV27
TGTGCCAGCAGTTTATTATCGGATACGCAGTATTTT
CASSLLSDTQYF
>few|.|TRBJ1-5|TRBV2
TGTGCCACAAACAGTGTAAATCAGCCCCAGCATTTT
CATNSVNQPQHF
>.|TRBD1|TRBJ1-1|TRBV19
TGTGCCAGTAGTATGGGACAGTCCTACACTGAAGCTTTCTTT
CASSMGQSYTEAFF
>once|TRBD1|TRBJ1-4|TRBV9
TGTGCCAGCAGCGCCCGGACAGGGGATGAAGAAAAACTGTTTTTT
CASSARTGDEEKLFF
>.|.|TRBJ1-5|TRBV24-1
TGTGCCACCAGTGATAATACACTGTATCAGCCCCAGCATTTT
CATSDNTLYQPQHF
>.|.|TRBJ2-2|TRBV6-1
TGTGCCAGCAGTGATCTCGCCGGGTGGGAGCTGTTTTTT
CASSDLAGWELFF
>.|.|TRBJ1-6|TRBV20-1
TGCAGTGCTCGTGGACGGTACAATTCACCCCTCCACTTT
CSARGRYNSPLHF
>.|TRBD1|TRBJ1-1|TRBV19
TGTGCCAGTAAGCCTACCAGGACAGGGTTTACTGAAGCTTTCTTT
CASKPTRTGFTEAFF
>.|.|TRBJ2-2|TRBV4-1
TGCGCCAGCAGCCAAGATCGGCAGAACACCGGGGAGCTGTTTTTT
CASSQDRQNTGELFF
>.|TRBD1|TRBJ2-5|TRBV27
TGTGCCAGCAGTAGGGGACAGGGGGCACCAAGCGAGACCCAGTACTTC
CASSRGQGAPSETQYF